Sequencing of this TCR beta chain was carried out in a study of post-analysis software for immune sequencing data. Germline V gene sequence: CDR1 SNHLY, CDR2 FYNNEI. The CDR3 has 15 residues. The germline V and J ends were trimmed by 8 bases and 0 bases, with 14 bases remaining between them. As regards this clonotype: Its antigen is undetermined.

Study-wide results and limits: Patients used about 5 TRBV segments, including TRBV5-6, TRBV5-1 and TRBV20-1, more often than controls. When compared against controls, multiple sclerosis patients showed significantly lower normalized Chao1 diversity.

cDNA libraries of TCR beta carried unique molecular identifiers. TCRdb independently ran MiXCR on the PCR reads; one entry per CDR3 protein. Among roughly 540,000 distinct CDR3 sequences listed, less than 40% were seen once. This TCR was recovered from a girl aged 2 to 17 with multiple sclerosis. The sequenced sample consisted of blood. The chain combines TRBV2 with TRBJ2-1; perhaps TRBD1 as D (6 bases). The CDR3 coding sequence is TGTGCCAGCGCCAGACAGGTGTCCTCCTACAATGAGCAGTTCTTC. This translates into CASARQVSSYNEQFF.